This T cell receptor (beta chain) appears in the sequencing data of a study of T-cell memory formation after mild COVID-19. Study-wide background: Across donors, TCR clusters were largely donor specific. Overall study findings and caveats: Nothing confirmed that second-wave clones peaking on day 37 were specific for SARS-CoV-2. Pre-infection memory harbored some responding clones, suggesting cross-reactive memory joined.

Points on this clonotype: What it recognizes is unknown.

Germline values: CDR1 SGDLS, CDR2 YYNGEE. Trimming pared 0 bases from V and 1 base from J, leaving 10 bases between. This CDR3 contains 15 residues. 5'RACE primed from the constant segment yielded TCR alpha and TCR beta cDNA libraries bearing sample barcodes and UMIs. One entry per CDR3 protein results from TCRdb running MiXCR on the 5' RACE reads. The sample holds 350,000 to 400,000 distinct CDR3 sequences, roughly 20% seen once. V gene TRBV9 combines with J gene TRBJ1-1; D possibly corresponds to TRBD1 (5 bases). Sequences were obtained from PBMCs or a T cell subset sorted from them (not recorded which). The receptor was derived from an adult woman who had mild COVID-19 (a few samples of this study predate the infection). Cell type and time point are not known. The CDR3 protein is CASSVASGGNTEAFF. The CDR3 nucleotides read TGTGCCAGCAGCGTAGCTAGTGGGGGGAACACTGAAGCTTTCTTT.